This paragraph covers one T cell receptor beta chain sequence. The sample originates from a study of T cell changes during pregnancy in multiple sclerosis. This CDR3 contains 17 residues. Clones were sequenced by immunoSEQ multiplex PCR, and TCRdb holds only the in-frame ones, with some missing. The top ten hold approximately 0.93% of the sample, which has 70,000 to 90,000 clones, over 80% seen once. The sequencing used peripheral blood, collected in the first trimester of pregnancy. This clonotype originated in a female donor with multiple sclerosis, enrolled in a pregnancy study. The rearrangement joins TRBV21-1 to TRBJ2-3; the table assigns TRBD1, which was not confirmed against the DNA. TRBV21-1 is termed a pseudogene. CDR3 amino acids: CASSKERETGRTDTQYF. The CDR3 bases are TGTGCCAGCAGCAAAGAGAGGGAGACAGGGCGAACAGATACGCAGTATTTT.